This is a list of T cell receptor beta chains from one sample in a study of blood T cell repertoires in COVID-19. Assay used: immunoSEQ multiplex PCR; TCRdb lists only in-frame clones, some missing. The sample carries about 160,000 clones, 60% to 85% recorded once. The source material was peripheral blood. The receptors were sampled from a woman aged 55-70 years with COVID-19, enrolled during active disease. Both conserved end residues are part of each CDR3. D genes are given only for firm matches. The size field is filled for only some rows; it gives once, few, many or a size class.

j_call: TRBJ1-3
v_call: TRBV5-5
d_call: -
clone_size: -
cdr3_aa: CASSSTQNSGNTIYF
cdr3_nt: TGTGCCAGCAGCTCGACTCAAAACTCTGGAAACACCATATATTTT

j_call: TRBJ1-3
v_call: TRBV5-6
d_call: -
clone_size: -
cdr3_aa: CASSLNTGGNTIYF
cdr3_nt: TGTGCCAGCAGCTTGAATACGGGAGGAAACACCATATATTTT

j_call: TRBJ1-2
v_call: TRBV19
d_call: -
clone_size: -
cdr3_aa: CASSMQTDPQPNYGYTF
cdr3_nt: TGTGCCAGTAGTATGCAGACAGACCCACAACCTAACTATGGCTACACCTTC

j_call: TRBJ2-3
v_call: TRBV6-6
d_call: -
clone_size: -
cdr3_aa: CASRRDLSTDTQYF
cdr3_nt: TGTGCCAGCAGAAGGGACTTATCCACAGATACGCAGTATTTT

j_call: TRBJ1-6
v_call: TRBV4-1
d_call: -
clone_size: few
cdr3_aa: CASSQSGGGNSPLHF
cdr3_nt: TGCGCCAGCAGCCAGAGTGGCGGGGGGAACTCACCCCTCCACTTT

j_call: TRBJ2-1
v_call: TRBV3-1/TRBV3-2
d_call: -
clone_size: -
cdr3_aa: CASSPPDFYNEQFF
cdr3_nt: TGTGCCAGCAGCCCCCCTGACTTCTACAATGAGCAGTTCTTC

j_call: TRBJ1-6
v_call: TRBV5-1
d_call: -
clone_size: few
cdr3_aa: CASSLTGLGAYNSPLHF
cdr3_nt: TGCGCCAGCAGCCTTACAGGGCTGGGGGCCTATAATTCACCCCTCCACTTT

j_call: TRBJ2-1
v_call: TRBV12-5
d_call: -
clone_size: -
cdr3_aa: CASRGLGSEQFF
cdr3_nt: TGTGCTAGTCGGGGTCTAGGGAGCGAGCAGTTCTTC

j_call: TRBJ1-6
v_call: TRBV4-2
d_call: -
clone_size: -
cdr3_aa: CASSQDEQRRGNSPLHF
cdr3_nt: TGTGCCAGCAGCCAAGATGAGCAGCGCAGGGGAAATTCACCCCTCCACTTT

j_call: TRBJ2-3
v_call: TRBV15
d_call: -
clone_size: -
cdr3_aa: CATSRGTPFTDTQYF
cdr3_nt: TGTGCCACCAGCAGAGGGACTCCCTTCACAGATACGCAGTATTTT

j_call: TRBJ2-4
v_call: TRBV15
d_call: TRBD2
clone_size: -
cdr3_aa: CATSRVTSGTGHIQYF
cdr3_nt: TGTGCCACCAGCAGGGTGACTAGCGGGACTGGGCACATTCAGTACTTC

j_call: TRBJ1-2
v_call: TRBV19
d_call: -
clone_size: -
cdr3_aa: CASRSGDGYTF
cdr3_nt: TGTGCCAGTAGATCCGGGGATGGCTACACCTTC

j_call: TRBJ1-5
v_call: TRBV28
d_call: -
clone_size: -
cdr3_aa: CASRHRLTYQPQHF
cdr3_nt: TGTGCCAGCAGACACAGGTTGACGTATCAGCCCCAGCATTTT

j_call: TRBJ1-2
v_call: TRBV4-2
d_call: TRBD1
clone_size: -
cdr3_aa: CASSQPDRGLNYGYTF
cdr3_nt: TGTGCCAGCAGCCAGCCAGACAGGGGGCTCAACTATGGCTACACCTTC

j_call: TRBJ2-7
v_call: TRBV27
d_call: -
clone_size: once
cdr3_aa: CASSFHQTYEQYF
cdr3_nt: TGTGCCAGCAGTTTCCATCAGACCTACGAGCAGTACTTC

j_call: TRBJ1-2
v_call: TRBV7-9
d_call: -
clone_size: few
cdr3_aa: CASSRGNNYGYTF
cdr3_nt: TGTGCCAGCAGCAGAGGGAATAACTATGGCTACACCTTC

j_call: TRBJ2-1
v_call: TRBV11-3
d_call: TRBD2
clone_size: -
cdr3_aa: CASSLAGTSVNEQFF
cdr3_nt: TGTGCCAGCAGCTTAGCGGGGACTAGCGTCAATGAGCAGTTCTTC

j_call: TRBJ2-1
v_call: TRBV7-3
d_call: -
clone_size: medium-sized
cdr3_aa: CASSLNAANEQFF
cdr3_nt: TGTGCCAGCAGCTTAAATGCGGCCAATGAGCAGTTCTTC